This T cell receptor (beta chain) derives from a study of T cell responses to AZD1222 COVID-19 vaccine. Sequencing was performed with immunoSEQ multiplex PCR; in TCRdb, only in-frame clones are kept and a portion is missing. This sample has tens of thousands of clones; roughly 84% occur once, and the top ten carry 20%. In regard to this clone: Its antigen remains unidentified.

Study-wide results and caveats: Increased Spike-specific TCR breadth and depth were observed after two AZD1222 doses.

This CDR3 has 15 residues. Deletions cut 3 bases from V and 7 bases from J, with 13 bases between. Germline lookup yields CDR1 LNHDA and CDR2 SQIVND (reference sequence). Here the sequenced sample was peripheral blood, taken on day 0 of AZD1222 vaccination. The chain is built from TRBV19 and TRBJ2-6; weak D call: TRBD1 (6 bases). The receptor's source is an adult in good health. This CDR3 is CASSMGAGRANVLTF. Written as DNA, the CDR3 is TGTGCCAGTAGTATGGGGGCAGGGAGAGCCAACGTCCTGACTTTC. Variable domain in full (rest from reference TRBV19 and TRBJ2-6): DGGITQSPKYLFRKEGQNVTLSCEQNLNHDAMYWYRQDPGQGLRLIYYSQIVNDFQKGDIAEGYSVSREKKESFPLTVTSAQKNPTAFYLCASSMGAGRANVLTFGAGSRLTVL.